Listed below are T cell receptor beta chains from one sample, sequenced in a study of cytomegalovirus exposure and HLA in healthy donors. Repertoires were generated with immunoSEQ multiplex PCR, while TCRdb's copy carries only in-frame clones and drops some. The table includes about 150,000 clones, roughly 80% detected once. Input material: PBMCs. Receptors were obtained from a male donor in good health and CMV-seronegative. Each CDR3 is given with its conserved first and last residue. The order of the fields is clone size, J gene, V gene, D gene, CDR3 protein, CDR3 DNA. D genes are given only for firm matches. Clone sizes are given selectively: once, few, many, or a class where the clone is expanded.

.,TRBJ2-3,TRBV30,TRBD1,CAWSFRGRADTQYF,TGTGCCTGGAGTTTCAGGGGGCGCGCAGATACGCAGTATTTT
.,TRBJ1-1,TRBV12-5,.,CASGLVGGEDEAFF,TGTGCTAGTGGTTTGGTAGGGGGGGAGGATGAAGCTTTCTTT
.,TRBJ2-7,TRBV4-3,TRBD2,CASSQVASGGYEQYF,TGCGCCAGCAGCCAAGTCGCTAGCGGGGGTTACGAGCAGTACTTC
.,TRBJ2-4,TRBV2,TRBD1,CASSVVRGQNIQYF,TGTGCCAGCAGTGTGGTCAGGGGGCAAAACATTCAGTACTTC
.,TRBJ2-2,TRBV19,TRBD2,CASIPHTGTSQSNTGELFF,TGTGCCAGTATCCCTCATACCGGGACTAGTCAAAGTAACACCGGGGAGCTGTTTTTT
.,TRBJ2-2,TRBV10-3,.,CAISESRGSAGTGELFF,TGTGCCATCAGTGAGTCCAGGGGATCAGCCGGCACCGGGGAGCTGTTTTTT
.,TRBJ2-1,TRBV18,.,CASSPPSLANSYNEQFF,TGTGCCAGCTCACCACCTTCTCTAGCGAACTCCTACAATGAGCAGTTCTTC
.,TRBJ1-1,TRBV9,.,CASSVGEDPPQNTEAFF,TGTGCCAGCAGCGTAGGGGAGGACCCTCCACAGAACACTGAAGCTTTCTTT
.,TRBJ1-2,TRBV4-1,.,CASSQTAFYGYTF,TGCGCCAGCAGCCAGACAGCCTTCTATGGCTACACCTTC
.,TRBJ2-1,TRBV7-8,TRBD2,CASSPGTSIPGKKFF,TGTGCCAGCAGCCCCGGGACTAGCATCCCGGGTAAAAAGTTCTTC
.,TRBJ1-5,TRBV5-6,.,CASSLALGRDNQPQHF,TGTGCCAGCAGCTTGGCTCTAGGGAGGGACAATCAGCCCCAGCATTTT
.,TRBJ1-2,TRBV15,.,CATSRDARELYGYTF,TGTGCCACCAGCAGAGACGCCAGGGAACTCTATGGCTACACCTTC
.,TRBJ2-7,TRBV18,TRBD2,CASSPPDLAGWQYF,TGTGCCAGCTCACCACCAGACCTAGCGGGATGGCAGTACTTC
few,TRBJ1-4,TRBV7-9,TRBD1,CASSLGQGNEKLFF,TGTGCCAGCAGCTTAGGACAGGGGAATGAAAAACTGTTTTTT
few,TRBJ1-2,TRBV5-8,TRBD1,CASRDPRDWDRDYGYTF,TGTGCCAGCAGGGATCCCCGTGATTGGGACAGGGACTATGGCTACACCTTC
.,TRBJ2-3,TRBV5-6,TRBD2,CASSPGGGTFTDTQYF,TGTGCCAGCAGCCCTGGGGGGGGGACCTTCACAGATACGCAGTATTTT
.,TRBJ1-5,TRBV5-6,.,CASSLEGENSNQPQHF,TGTGCCAGCAGCTTGGAGGGGGAAAATAGCAATCAGCCCCAGCATTTT
.,TRBJ2-5,TRBV2,TRBD2,CASSEGRGGRETQYF,TGTGCCAGCAGTGAAGGGCGGGGGGGCCGGGAGACCCAGTACTTC
.,TRBJ1-2,TRBV5-1,.,CASSLVRGLYGYTF,TGCGCCAGCAGCTTGGTGAGGGGACTCTATGGCTACACCTTC
.,TRBJ1-4,TRBV2,TRBD1,CASSEQGARNEKLFF,TGTGCCAGCAGTGAACAGGGGGCCCGGAATGAAAAACTGTTTTTT
.,TRBJ2-7,TRBV9,.,CASSPTQGLHEQYF,TGTGCCAGCAGCCCGACACAGGGTTTACACGAGCAGTACTTC
few,TRBJ1-1,TRBV19,.,CASRLYGWAGNTEAFF,TGTGCCAGTAGATTATATGGTTGGGCGGGAAACACTGAAGCTTTCTTT
.,TRBJ2-7,TRBV6-6,.,CASRYGTPGAWEQYF,TGTGCCAGCAGATACGGGACCCCGGGAGCGTGGGAGCAGTACTTC
.,TRBJ2-7,TRBV7-9,TRBD1,CVGQGADEQYF,TGCGTGGGGCAGGGGGCGGACGAGCAGTACTTC
.,TRBJ2-3,TRBV5-1,TRBD2,CASSLRRGGTTDTQYF,TGCGCCAGCAGCTTGAGACGGGGGGGGACCACAGATACGCAGTATTTT
.,TRBJ2-1,TRBV7-9,TRBD2,CASSLLGLAGAYNEQFF,TGTGCCAGCAGCTTGTTGGGCCTAGCGGGGGCCTACAATGAGCAGTTCTTC
once,TRBJ2-5,TRBV5-1,.,CASRRGSQGETQYF,TGCGCCAGCAGGCGGGGGAGCCAGGGGGAGACCCAGTACTTC
.,TRBJ1-2,TRBV4-1,.,CASSQPNSRLNYGYTF,TGCGCCAGCAGCCAGCCAAACAGCCGTCTCAACTATGGCTACACCTTC
.,TRBJ2-5,TRBV11-2,.,CASSFSGTQETQYF,TGTGCCAGCAGCTTTTCCGGGACACAAGAGACCCAGTACTTC
.,TRBJ1-2,TRBV27,.,CASSFSRVYGYTF,TGTGCCAGCAGTTTCTCCAGGGTCTATGGCTACACCTTC
.,TRBJ1-3,TRBV5-4,.,CASSLGWGPGNTIYF,TGTGCCAGCAGCTTGGGATGGGGCCCTGGAAACACCATATATTTT